The 31 T cell receptor beta chains below all came from one sample that was sequenced in a study of blood T cell repertoires in COVID-19. Assay used: immunoSEQ multiplex PCR; TCRdb lists only in-frame clones, some missing. The table lists 70,000 or so clones, 60% to 80% of them singletons. The sample consisted of peripheral blood. These receptors originate from a human donor in a cohort sampled during active COVID-19.

This chain uses TRBV18 with TRBJ1-4; D might be TRBD1 (5 bases). The CDR3 totals 16 residues. Deletions cut 2 bases from V and 0 bases from J, with 10 bases between. Germline CDR1 and CDR2: KGHSH and LQKENI. The CDR3 sequence is CASSPNGGATNEKLFF. Here the CDR3 DNA reads TGTGCCAGCTCACCAAACGGGGGAGCAACTAATGAAAAACTGTTTTTT.

The chain carries TRBV4-1 and TRBJ2-7; 9 bases fit TRBD1. The germline CDR1 and CDR2 sequences are MGHRA and YSYEKL. This CDR3 has 16 residues. J lost 4 bases, V lost 1 base, and 8 bases had no gene match. The CDR3 DNA sequence: TGCGCCAGCAGCCAAGGGACAGTACAGGGGGCATACGAGCAGTACTTC. Amino acid sequence: CASSQGTVQGAYEQYF.

J is TRBJ2-7 and V is TRBV6-1; maybe TRBD1 (6 bases). There are 16 residues in the CDR3. The germline gives CDR1 MNHNS, CDR2 SASEGT. The V end was cut by 2 bases, the J end by 2 bases, with 16 bases between. CDR3 sequence (DNA): TGTGCCAGCAGTGAACAGGGGCTCGGACCTGCCTACGAGCAGTACTTC. Amino acid sequence: CASSEQGLGPAYEQYF.

This clone was picked up a small number of times. The rearrangement links TRBV24-1 to TRBJ2-7; 7 bases are a match to TRBD2. CDR1 is KGHDR, CDR2 SFDVKD, per germline. V was clipped by 3 bases and J by 0 bases; unmatched bases: 7. The CDR3 contains 16 residues. CDR3 residues: CATSDQRGGNSYEQYF. CDR3 sequence (DNA): TGTGCCACCAGTGATCAGCGGGGAGGAAACTCCTACGAGCAGTACTTC.

The chain uses TRBV5-4 and TRBJ1-2; the match to TRBD1 covers 8 bases. Per germline, CDR1 SGHNT and CDR2 YYREEE (reference sequence). The CDR3 totals 15 residues. Trimming at V came to 4 bases and at J to 1 base, leaving 6 bases not matched to a gene. CDR3 loop: CASSPGTGGNYGYTF. DNA of the CDR3: TGTGCCAGCAGCCCAGGGACAGGAGGTAACTATGGCTACACCTTC.

This clone was picked up a small number of times. The J gene is TRBJ1-1, the V gene TRBV5-1; D remains unclear. The CDR3 is made up of 13 amino acids. The ends were cut back, 2 bases at V and 11 bases at J, with 16 bases in the middle. Germline values: CDR1 SGHRS, CDR2 YFSETQ. CDR3 loop: CASSLEEAGSAFF. CDR3 sequence (DNA): TGCGCCAGCAGCTTAGAGGAGGCGGGCTCGGCTTTCTTT. The whole variable domain, filled in from reference TRBV5-1 and TRBJ1-1, reads KAGVTQTPRYLIKTRGQQVTLSCSPISGHRSVSWYQQTPGQGLQFLFEYFSETQRNKGNFPGRFSGRQFSNSRSEMNVSTLELGDSALYLCASSLEEAGSAFFGQGTRLTVV.

The chain uses TRBV29-1 and TRBJ2-1; 8 nucleotides line up with TRBD1. CDR1 and CDR2 (germline): SQVTM, ANQGSEA. The CDR3 has 14 residues. J lost 5 bases, V lost 7 bases, and 10 bases had no gene match. The CDR3 sequence is CSATGAGGNNEQFF. CDR3 sequence (DNA): TGCAGCGCCACAGGGGCAGGGGGCAACAATGAGCAGTTCTTC.

A few counts support this clone. The CDR3, as DNA: TGTGCCAGCAGTGACTTAGCGGGAGGCACAGATACGCAGTATTTT. Its translation is CASSDLAGGTDTQYF. This chain links TRBV6-4 with TRBJ2-3; 9 nucleotides line up with TRBD2. V lost 1 base to trimming and J lost 1 base; unmatched junction nucleotides: 0. This CDR3 has 15 amino acids. Germline CDR1 reads MRHNA; CDR2 reads SNTAGT.

The chain combines TRBV19 with TRBJ1-2; D remains ambiguous. This CDR3 is built from 13 residues. Germline V CDR1 and CDR2: LNHDA, SQIVND (reference sequence). Trimming stripped 1 base from V and 2 bases from J, with 5 bases between. CDR3 residues: CASSIGGNYGYTF. As DNA, the CDR3 is TGTGCCAGTAGTATAGGCGGAAACTATGGCTACACCTTC.

This chain connects TRBV27 to TRBJ2-3; 7 nucleotides align to TRBD1. Germline V gene lookup returns CDR1 MNHEY and CDR2 SMNVEV (reference sequence). V lost 5 bases to trimming and J lost 5 bases; unmatched junction nucleotides: 7. This CDR3 is built from 14 residues. CDR3 nucleotide sequence: TGTGCCAGCAGTCCATACCGGACAGGAGATACGCAGTATTTT. Residues: CASSPYRTGDTQYF.

The chain has TRBV7-8 and TRBJ1-2, with TRBD1 matching 9 bases. The CDR3 loop spans 15 amino acids. The germline V gene has CDR1 SGHVS and CDR2 FQNEAQ. The V and J ends lost 4 bases and 5 bases, in that order; junction bases with no gene match: 8. The CDR3 coding sequence is TGTGCCAGCAGCTCGTTACAGGGGGCCGGGTATGGCTACACCTTC. This sequence encodes CASSSLQGAGYGYTF.

The chain joins TRBV19 to TRBJ1-4; 7 bases match TRBD1. The CDR3 loop spans 15 amino acids. V shed 7 bases, J shed 8 bases, and the junction held 13 bases outside the gene matches. Germline-derived CDR1 and CDR2 are LNHDA and SQIVND (reference sequence). The DNA for the CDR3 is TGTGCCAGTACGTTCGTCCACAGGGGTTGGGAAAAACTGTTTTTT. It encodes CASTFVHRGWEKLFF.

This clone was seen repeatedly, ten times or more. A junction end diverges from the germline sequence, so it may reflect a read error. The CDR3 DNA follows: TGTGCCAGTAGTATCTCGGCTAGCGGGCGGCTAGGTTTC. The encoded protein is CASSISASGRLGF. This chain connects TRBV19 to TRBJ2-7, with TRBD2 matching 8 bases. The germline V gene encodes CDR1 LNHDA and CDR2 SQIVND (reference sequence). The CDR3 is made up of 13 amino acids.

This chain connects TRBV24-1 to TRBJ1-5; TRBD1 matches 7 bases. The ends lost 7 bases at V and 4 bases at J; junction bases unmatched: 3. CDR1 and CDR2 (germline): KGHDR, SFDVKD. The CDR3 has 13 residues. As DNA, the CDR3 is TGTGCCACCAGGGGACAGCCTAATCAGCCCCAGCATTTT. Amino acids: CATRGQPNQPQHF.

This sequence joins TRBV18 and TRBJ1-1; TRBD1 might be the D (5 bases). This CDR3 spans 13 amino acids. Germline CDR1 and CDR2: KGHSH and LQKENI. CDR3 in amino acids: CANRRSPDTEAFF. The CDR3 DNA reads as TGTGCGAACAGGCGGTCGCCCGACACTGAAGCTTTCTTT. Based on the CDR3 plus reference TRBV18 and TRBJ1-1, the full variable domain is NAGVMQNPRHLVRRRGQEARLRCSPMKGHSHVYWYRQLPEEGLKFMVYLQKENIIDESGMPKERFSAEFPKEGPSILRIQQVVRGDSAAYFCANRRSPDTEAFFGQGTRLTVV.

The rearrangement joins TRBV27 to TRBJ1-6; 9 bases align to TRBD1. This CDR3 region has 16 residues. Losses at the gene ends were 4 bases for V and 7 bases for J; bases not matched to a gene: 8. The germline CDR1 and CDR2 sequences are MNHEY and SMNVEV (reference sequence). The CDR3 coding sequence is TGTGCCAGCAGTTCACTAACCGGGACAGGGAATTCACCCCTCCACTTT. Translated: CASSSLTGTGNSPLHF.

This chain uses TRBV5-1 with TRBJ2-3, with D possibly matching TRBD2 (6 bases). The CDR3 runs to 16 residues. V lost 4 bases and J 3 bases, leaving 18 bases between the germline ends. CDR1 SGHRS and CDR2 YFSETQ come from the germline V gene. CDR3 DNA sequence: TGCGCCAGCAGCCCCGCCCGGGACTTTCTAACAGATACGCAGTATTTT. Protein: CASSPARDFLTDTQYF.

V and J are TRBV27 and TRBJ2-7; 10 positions match TRBD2. Germline V gene data show CDR1 as MNHEY and CDR2 as SMNVEV (reference sequence). The length of the CDR3 is 16 residues. Unmatched junction bases numbered 13, after V lost 8 bases and J lost 3 bases. CDR3 in amino acids: CASSWTGASGSYEQYF. The CDR3 nucleotides read TGTGCCAGCTCCTGGACGGGGGCTAGCGGGAGCTACGAGCAGTACTTC.

This chain uses TRBV18 with TRBJ1-6; TRBD1 agrees at 8 bases. The V and J ends lost 3 bases and 7 bases, in that order; junction bases with no gene match: 5. Germline CDR1 is KGHSH and CDR2 is LQKENI. CDR3 length: 15 residues. CDR3 DNA: TGTGCCAGCTCACCTTATACAGGGGGGAATTCACCCCTCCACTTT. The encoded protein is CASSPYTGGNSPLHF.

The chain joins TRBV5-4 to TRBJ2-5; weak D call: TRBD1 (8 bases). The germline V and J ends were trimmed by 2 bases and 3 bases, with 14 bases remaining between them. The CDR3 sequence is 15 residues long. CDR1 is SGHNT and CDR2 is YYREEE in the germline V gene (reference sequence). The CDR3 coding sequence is TGTGCCAGCAGCTTTTATACAGGGGGGGAAGAGACCCAGTACTTC. Translation gives CASSFYTGGEETQYF.

V is TRBV19 and J is TRBJ2-1, with 12 bases identical to TRBD2. The CDR3 spans 15 residues. Trimming removed 5 bases from V and 8 bases from J; junction bases left unmatched: 7. Germline V gives CDR1 LNHDA, CDR2 SQIVND (reference sequence). The chain's CDR3 is CASSLTSGSGDEQFF. In nucleotides, the CDR3 is TGTGCCAGTAGTCTGACTAGCGGGAGCGGAGATGAGCAGTTCTTC.

The genes are TRBV21-1 and TRBJ2-7; TRBD2, the table's D call, lacks a check against the DNA. TRBV21-1 is annotated as a pseudogene. The CDR3 spans 22 residues. For the CDR3, the DNA is TGTGCCAGCTTCCCGCAGCAAAGATTTAGTAGACCGAGCAGCGGGAGCGCCTACGAGCAGTACTTC. Amino acid sequence: CASFPQQRFSRPSSGSAYEQYF.

The genes are TRBV7-2 and TRBJ2-2, with D unresolved. The germline gives CDR1 SGHTA, CDR2 FQGNSA. V lost 2 bases to trimming and J lost 6 bases, with 13 bases between them. This CDR3 comprises 15 residues. CDR3 loop: CASSLSAASPGELFF. The CDR3, as DNA: TGTGCCAGCAGCTTATCGGCAGCGAGTCCCGGGGAGCTGTTTTTT.

The chain links TRBV5-8 to TRBJ2-7; 10 bases map to TRBD2. Looked up from germline, CDR1 is SGHTS and CDR2 is YDEGEE. The length of the CDR3 is 15 residues. J was trimmed by 7 bases and V by 6 bases; bases with no gene match: 13. CDR3 in amino acids: CASTPSGRGGGEQYF. Here the CDR3 DNA reads TGTGCCAGCACCCCTAGCGGGAGAGGTGGAGGAGAGCAGTACTTC.

V usage is TRBV5-1 and J usage is TRBJ2-7, with 14 nucleotides matching TRBD2. The CDR3 contains 15 residues. With V trimmed by 4 bases and J by 4 bases, 4 bases remained unmatched. Germline V gene sequence: CDR1 SGHRS, CDR2 YFSETQ. This CDR3 reads CASSPGLAGVYEQYF. The CDR3, as DNA: TGCGCCAGCAGCCCGGGACTAGCGGGAGTTTACGAGCAGTACTTC.

This clone was observed at least ten times. The DNA for the CDR3 is TGTGCCAGCAGCCAGATGGCAGGGAACCAGCCCCAGCATTTT. Amino acids: CASSQMAGNQPQHF. This chain connects TRBV3-1 (or the pseudogene TRBV3-2) to TRBJ1-5; D is possibly TRBD1 (5 bases). This CDR3 is built from 14 residues. Trimming stripped 3 bases from V and 7 bases from J, with 13 bases between. CDR1 LGHDT and CDR2 YNNKEL come from the germline V gene (reference sequence).

CDR3 nucleotide sequence: TGTGCCAGCTCACCAGGGGAGGGCCCACTTTATGGCTACACCTTC. This codes for CASSPGEGPLYGYTF. The V and J genes are TRBV18 and TRBJ1-2; no firm D call. Germline CDR1 is KGHSH and CDR2 is LQKENI. The V end lost 2 bases, the J end lost 5 bases, and 15 bases lay between the germline ends. The CDR3 consists of 15 residues.

This clone was recorded at least ten times. CDR3 sequence: CASTWREEDTQYF. CDR3 sequence (DNA): TGTGCCAGCACCTGGAGGGAGGAGGATACGCAGTATTTT. This rearrangement joins TRBV2 to TRBJ2-3; possibly TRBD2 for D (6 bases). With 7 bases removed from V and 6 bases from J, the gap between germline ends came to 14 bases. CDR3 length: 13 amino acids. Looked up from germline, CDR1 is SNHLY and CDR2 is FYNNEI.

This sequence joins TRBV13 and TRBJ2-7; TRBD2 agrees at 7 bases. V dropped 0 bases and J dropped 0; count of bases not matched to a gene: 5. CDR1 PRHDT and CDR2 FYEKMQ come from the germline V gene (reference sequence). CDR3 length: 16 amino acids. The CDR3 spells CASSLGAGRSSYEQYF. In DNA form, the CDR3 reads TGTGCCAGCAGCTTAGGAGCCGGGAGGAGCTCCTACGAGCAGTACTTC.

J is TRBJ1-3 and V is TRBV19; D not resolved. V was trimmed by 3 bases and J by 2 bases, leaving 14 bases between them. The CDR3 sequence is 16 residues long. Germline V gene lookup returns CDR1 LNHDA and CDR2 SQIVND (reference sequence). CDR3: CASSISFGDTGNTIYF. Written as DNA, the CDR3 is TGTGCCAGTAGTATTTCCTTCGGGGATACTGGAAACACCATATATTTT.

This clone was recorded at least ten times. The chain employs TRBV4-1 and TRBJ1-5, with 9 bases matching TRBD1. V lost 6 bases and J lost 2; bases outside the gene matches: 5. The CDR3 is 15 amino acids. Germline lookup yields CDR1 MGHRA and CDR2 YSYEKL. The CDR3 coding sequence is TGCGCCAGCAGGCCTACAGGGGGCCGCAATCAGCCCCAGCATTTT. It codes for CASRPTGGRNQPQHF.